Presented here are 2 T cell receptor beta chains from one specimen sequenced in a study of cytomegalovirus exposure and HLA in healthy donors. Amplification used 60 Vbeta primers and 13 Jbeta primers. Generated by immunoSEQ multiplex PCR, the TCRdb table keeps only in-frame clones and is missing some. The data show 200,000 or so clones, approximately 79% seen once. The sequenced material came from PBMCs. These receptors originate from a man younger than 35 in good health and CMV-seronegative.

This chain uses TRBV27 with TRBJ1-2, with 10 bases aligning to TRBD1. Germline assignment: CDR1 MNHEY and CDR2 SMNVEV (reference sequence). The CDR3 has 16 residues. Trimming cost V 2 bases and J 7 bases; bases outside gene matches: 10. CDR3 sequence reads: CASSLEAAGQGTGYTF. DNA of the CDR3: TGTGCCAGCAGTTTAGAGGCGGCGGGACAGGGGACTGGCTACACCTTC.

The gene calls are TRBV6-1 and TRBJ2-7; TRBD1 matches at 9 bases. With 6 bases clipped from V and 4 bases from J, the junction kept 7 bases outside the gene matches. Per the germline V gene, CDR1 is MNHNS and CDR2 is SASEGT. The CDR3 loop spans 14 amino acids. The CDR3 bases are TGTGCCAGCAGACGGGACAGGGATAAATACGAGCAGTACTTC. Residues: CASRRDRDKYEQYF.